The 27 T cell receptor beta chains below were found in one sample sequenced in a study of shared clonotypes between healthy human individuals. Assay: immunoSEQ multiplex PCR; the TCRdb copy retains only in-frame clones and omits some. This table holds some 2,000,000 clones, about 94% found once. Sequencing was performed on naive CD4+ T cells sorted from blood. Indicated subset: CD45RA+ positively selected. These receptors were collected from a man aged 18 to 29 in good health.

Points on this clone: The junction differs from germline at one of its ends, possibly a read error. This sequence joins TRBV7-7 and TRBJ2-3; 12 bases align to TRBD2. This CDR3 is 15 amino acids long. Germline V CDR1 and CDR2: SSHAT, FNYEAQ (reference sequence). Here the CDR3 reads CASSQTSGGSDTQYF. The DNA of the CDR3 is TGTGCTAGCAGCCAGACTAGCGGGGGCTCAGATACGCAGTATTTT.

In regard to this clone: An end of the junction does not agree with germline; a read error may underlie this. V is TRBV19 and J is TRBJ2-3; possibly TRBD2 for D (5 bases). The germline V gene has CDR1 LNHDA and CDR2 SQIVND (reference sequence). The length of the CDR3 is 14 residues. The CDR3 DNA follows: TGTGCCAGTAGGCGGACTGGAGGCGGAGATACGCGGTATTTT. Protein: CASRRTGGGDTRYF.

Here the CDR3 reads CASSSLTGYYGYTF. Written as DNA, the CDR3 is TGTGCCAGCAGTTCTCTGACAGGTTACTATGGCTACACCTTC. This rearrangement joins TRBV6-6 to TRBJ1-2, with D possibly matching TRBD1 (6 bases). V lost 4 bases and J lost 3, with 12 bases in between. The CDR3 totals 14 residues. Germline V gene lookup returns CDR1 MNHNY and CDR2 SVGAGI (reference sequence).

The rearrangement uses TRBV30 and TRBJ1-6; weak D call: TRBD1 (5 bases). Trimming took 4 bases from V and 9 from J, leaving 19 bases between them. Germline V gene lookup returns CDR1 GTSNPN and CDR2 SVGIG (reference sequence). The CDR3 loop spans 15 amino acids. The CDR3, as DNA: TGTGCCTGGACCCGGTCAAAACAAGGGGTTTCACCCCTCCACTTT. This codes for CAWTRSKQGVSPLHF.

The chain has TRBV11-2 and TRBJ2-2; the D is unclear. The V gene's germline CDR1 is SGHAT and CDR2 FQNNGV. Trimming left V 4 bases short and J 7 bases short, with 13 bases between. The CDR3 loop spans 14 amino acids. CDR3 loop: CASSSWDAFGELFF. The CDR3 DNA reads TGTGCCAGCAGCTCCTGGGATGCTTTCGGGGAGCTGTTTTTT. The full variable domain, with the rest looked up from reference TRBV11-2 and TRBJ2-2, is EAGVAQSPRYKIIEKRQSVAFWCNPISGHATLYWYQQILGQGPKLLIQFQNNGVVDDSQLPKDRFSAERLKGVDSTLKIQPAKLEDSAVYLCASSSWDAFGELFFGEGSRLTVL.

The CDR3 protein is CASSVGQGQQQYF. DNA of the CDR3: TGTGCCAGCAGCGTAGGTCAGGGACAACAGCAGTACTTC. The chain recombines TRBV9 with TRBJ2-7, with D tentatively TRBD1 (6 bases). The CDR3 is 13 amino acids. CDR1 is SGDLS, CDR2 YYNGEE, per germline. Trimming stripped 0 bases from V and 8 bases from J, with 12 bases between. The whole variable domain, remainder taken from reference TRBV9 and TRBJ2-7, is DSGVTQTPKHLITATGQRVTLRCSPRSGDLSVYWYQQSLDQGLQFLIQYYNGEERAKGNILERFSAQQFPDLHSELNLSSLELGDSALYFCASSVGQGQQQYFGPGTRLTVT.

CDR3 sequence (DNA): TGCGCCAGCAGCCATGGACAGGGGAGGAGTGAGCAGTTCTTC. Amino acid sequence: CASSHGQGRSEQFF. This chain connects TRBV4-1 to TRBJ2-1, with 9 bases identical to TRBD1. The length of the CDR3 is 14 residues. V dropped 3 bases and J dropped 9; count of bases not matched to a gene: 6. Germline V gene lookup returns CDR1 MGHRA and CDR2 YSYEKL.

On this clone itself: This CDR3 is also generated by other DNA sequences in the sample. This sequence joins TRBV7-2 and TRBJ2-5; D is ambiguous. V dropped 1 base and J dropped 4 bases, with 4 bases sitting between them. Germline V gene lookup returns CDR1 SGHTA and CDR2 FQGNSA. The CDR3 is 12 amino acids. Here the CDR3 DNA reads TGTGCCAGCAGCTTAGGGTCAGAGACCCAGTACTTC. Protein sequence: CASSLGSETQYF.

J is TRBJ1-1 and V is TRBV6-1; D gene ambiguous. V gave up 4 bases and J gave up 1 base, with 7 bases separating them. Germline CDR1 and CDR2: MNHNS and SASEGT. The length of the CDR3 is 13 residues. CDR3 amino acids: CASSGIRNTEAFF. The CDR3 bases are TGTGCCAGCAGTGGGATCCGGAACACTGAAGCTTTCTTT.

CDR3 DNA: TGTGCCAGCAGCGTCCGAGAGGGACTAGCGGGGGGTGAGCAGTACTTC. Encoded protein: CASSVREGLAGGEQYF. This sequence joins TRBV9 and TRBJ2-7; 15 nucleotides match TRBD2. With 2 bases clipped from V and 7 bases from J, the junction kept 7 bases outside the gene matches. The CDR3 consists of 16 residues. The germline V gene encodes CDR1 SGDLS and CDR2 YYNGEE.

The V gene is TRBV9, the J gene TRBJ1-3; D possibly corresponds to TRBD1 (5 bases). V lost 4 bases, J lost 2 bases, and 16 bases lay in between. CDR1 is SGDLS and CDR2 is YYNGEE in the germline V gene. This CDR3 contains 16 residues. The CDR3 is CASSPTGTETGNTIYF. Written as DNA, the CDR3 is TGTGCCAGCAGCCCGACCGGGACGGAGACTGGAAACACCATATATTTT. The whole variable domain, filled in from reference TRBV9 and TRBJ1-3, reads DSGVTQTPKHLITATGQRVTLRCSPRSGDLSVYWYQQSLDQGLQFLIQYYNGEERAKGNILERFSAQQFPDLHSELNLSSLELGDSALYFCASSPTGTETGNTIYFGEGSWLTVV.

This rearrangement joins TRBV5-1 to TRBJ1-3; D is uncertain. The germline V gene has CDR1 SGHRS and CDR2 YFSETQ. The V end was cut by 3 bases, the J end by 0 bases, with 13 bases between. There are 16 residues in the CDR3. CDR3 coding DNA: TGCGCCAGCAGCTGGACGACTGTCGACTCTGGAAACACCATATATTTT. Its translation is CASSWTTVDSGNTIYF.

DNA of the CDR3: TGTGCCAGCTCATCTCGACGACTAGCGGGAAAAGTAAATACCGGGGAGCTGTTTTTT. This gives the protein CASSSRRLAGKVNTGELFF. The chain carries TRBV18 and TRBJ2-2, with 11 bases fitting TRBD2. There are 19 residues in the CDR3. Germline CDR1 is KGHSH and CDR2 is LQKENI. The V gene end was trimmed by 5 bases and the J gene end by 5 bases; junction bases not matched to a gene: 16. The variable domain in full, completed from reference TRBV18 and TRBJ2-2, reads NAGVMQNPRHLVRRRGQEARLRCSPMKGHSHVYWYRQLPEEGLKFMVYLQKENIIDESGMPKERFSAEFPKEGPSILRIQQVVRGDSAAYFCASSSRRLAGKVNTGELFFGEGSRLTVL.

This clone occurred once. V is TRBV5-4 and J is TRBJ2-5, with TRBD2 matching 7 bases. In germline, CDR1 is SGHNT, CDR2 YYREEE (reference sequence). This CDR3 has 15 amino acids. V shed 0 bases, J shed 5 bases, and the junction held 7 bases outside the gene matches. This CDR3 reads CASSLALREGETQYF. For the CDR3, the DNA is TGTGCCAGCAGCTTGGCCCTGAGGGAGGGCGAGACCCAGTACTTC.

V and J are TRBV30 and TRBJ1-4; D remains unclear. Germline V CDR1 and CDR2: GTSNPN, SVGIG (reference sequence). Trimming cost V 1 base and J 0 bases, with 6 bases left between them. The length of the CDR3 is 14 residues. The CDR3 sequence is CAWSDTATNEKLFF. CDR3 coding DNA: TGTGCCTGGAGTGACACCGCAACTAATGAAAAACTGTTTTTT.

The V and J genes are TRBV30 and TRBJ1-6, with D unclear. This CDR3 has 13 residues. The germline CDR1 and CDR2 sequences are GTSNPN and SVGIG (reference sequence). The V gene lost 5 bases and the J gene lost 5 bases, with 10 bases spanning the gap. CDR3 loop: CAWRGLDNSPLHF. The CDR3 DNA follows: TGTGCCTGGCGAGGACTCGATAATTCACCCCTCCACTTT.

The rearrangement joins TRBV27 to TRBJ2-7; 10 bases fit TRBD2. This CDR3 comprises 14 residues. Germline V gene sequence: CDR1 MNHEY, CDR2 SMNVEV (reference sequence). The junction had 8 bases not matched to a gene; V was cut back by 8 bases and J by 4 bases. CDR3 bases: TGTGCCAGCCACACCGGGACTAGCGTGTACGAGCAGTACTTC. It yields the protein CASHTGTSVYEQYF.

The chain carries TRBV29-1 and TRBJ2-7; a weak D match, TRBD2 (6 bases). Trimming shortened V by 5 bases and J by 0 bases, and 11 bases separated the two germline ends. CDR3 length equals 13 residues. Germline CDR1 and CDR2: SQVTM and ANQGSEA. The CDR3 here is CSVRRGPSYEQYF. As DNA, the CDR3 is TGCAGCGTTCGGCGGGGTCCCTCCTACGAGCAGTACTTC.

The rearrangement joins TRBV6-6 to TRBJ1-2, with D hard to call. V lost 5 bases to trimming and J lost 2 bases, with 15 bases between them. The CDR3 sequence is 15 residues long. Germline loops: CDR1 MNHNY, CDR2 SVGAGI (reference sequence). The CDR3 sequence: CASSTFSGSNYGYTF. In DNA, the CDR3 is TGTGCCAGCAGTACCTTCTCAGGCTCCAACTATGGCTACACCTTC.

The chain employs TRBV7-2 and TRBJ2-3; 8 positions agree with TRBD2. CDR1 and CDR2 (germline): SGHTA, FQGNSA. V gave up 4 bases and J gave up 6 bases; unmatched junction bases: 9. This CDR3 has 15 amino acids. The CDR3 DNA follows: TGTGCCAGCAGCTCAGCGGGGGTGCTTGGTGATACGCAGTATTTT. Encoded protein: CASSSAGVLGDTQYF. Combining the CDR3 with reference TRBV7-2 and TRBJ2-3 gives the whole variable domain GAGVSQSPSNKVTEKGKDVELRCDPISGHTALYWYRQSLGQGLEFLIYFQGNSAPDKSGLPSDRFSAERTGGSVSTLTIQRTQQEDSAVYLCASSSAGVLGDTQYFGPGTRLTVL.

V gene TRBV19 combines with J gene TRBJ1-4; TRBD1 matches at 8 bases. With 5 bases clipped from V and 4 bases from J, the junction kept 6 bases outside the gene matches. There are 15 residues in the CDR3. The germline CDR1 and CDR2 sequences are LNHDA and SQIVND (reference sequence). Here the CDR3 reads CASSPRTGLNEKLFF. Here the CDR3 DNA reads TGTGCCAGTAGTCCACGGACAGGGCTTAATGAAAAACTGTTTTTT.

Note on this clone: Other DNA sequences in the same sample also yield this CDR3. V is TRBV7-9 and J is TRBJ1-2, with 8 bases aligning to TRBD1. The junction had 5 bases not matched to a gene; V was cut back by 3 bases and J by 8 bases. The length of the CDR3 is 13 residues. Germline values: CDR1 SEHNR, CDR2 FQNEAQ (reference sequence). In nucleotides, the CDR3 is TGTGCCAGCAGCTTCCAGGGGGCGGGAGGCTACACCTTC. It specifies CASSFQGAGGYTF.

The DNA for the CDR3 is TGTGCCAGCTCACCGGACAGGCACTACGAGCAGTACTTC. Protein product: CASSPDRHYEQYF. This chain connects TRBV18 to TRBJ2-7; the match to TRBD1 covers 7 bases. CDR3 length equals 13 residues. Germline CDR1 reads KGHSH; CDR2 reads LQKENI. The trim removed 3 bases at V and 3 bases at J, leaving 2 bases unmatched.

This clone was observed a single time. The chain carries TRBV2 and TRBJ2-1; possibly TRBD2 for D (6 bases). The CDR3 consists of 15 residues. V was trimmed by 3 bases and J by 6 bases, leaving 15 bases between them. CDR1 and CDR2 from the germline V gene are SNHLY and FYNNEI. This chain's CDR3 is CASSDGGNRLNEQFF. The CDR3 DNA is TGTGCCAGCAGTGATGGAGGGAACCGCCTCAATGAGCAGTTCTTC.

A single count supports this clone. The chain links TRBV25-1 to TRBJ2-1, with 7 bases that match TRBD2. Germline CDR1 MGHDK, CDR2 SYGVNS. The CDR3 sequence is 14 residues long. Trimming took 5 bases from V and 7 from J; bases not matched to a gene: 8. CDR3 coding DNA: TGTGCCAGCAGTCCTCGGTGGGGGGGGAATGAGCAGTTCTTC. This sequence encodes CASSPRWGGNEQFF.

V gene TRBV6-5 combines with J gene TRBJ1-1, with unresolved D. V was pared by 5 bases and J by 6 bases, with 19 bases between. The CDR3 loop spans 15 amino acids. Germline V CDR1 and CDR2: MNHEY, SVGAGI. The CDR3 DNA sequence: TGTGCCAGCAGTCGAACCCAATTGGGGAGGGCTGAAGCTTTCTTT. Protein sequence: CASSRTQLGRAEAFF.

The CDR3 loop is CASSLAFSRGGSSYEQYF. CDR3 bases: TGCGCCAGCAGCTTGGCCTTTTCACGAGGGGGGTCCTCCTACGAGCAGTACTTC. The chain combines TRBV5-1 with TRBJ2-7, with D perhaps TRBD1 or TRBD2 (6 bases each). Trimming stripped 0 bases from V and 0 bases from J, with 19 bases between. The V gene's germline CDR1 is SGHRS and CDR2 YFSETQ. The CDR3 extends over 18 amino acids.